The 10 T cell receptor beta chains listed next were all sequenced from one sample in a study of cytomegalovirus exposure and HLA in healthy donors. The PCR contained 60 Vbeta and 13 Jbeta primers. Some clones are missing from TCRdb's copy, which holds only in-frame ones; the method was immunoSEQ multiplex PCR. The sample yields under 150,000 clones, approximately 77% seen once. Sequenced sample: PBMCs. The receptors were sampled from a man aged 18-30 years in good health and CMV-seronegative.

This clone was observed a few times. The chain is built from TRBV2 and TRBJ2-7; no definite D call. The CDR3 loop spans 15 amino acids. Trimming took off 2 bases at V and 1 base at J, with 12 bases between the two ends. Germline-derived CDR1 and CDR2 are SNHLY and FYNNEI. The CDR3 DNA reads TGTGCCAGCAGTGAAACTCGTTCCTCATCCTACGAGCAGTACTTC. Protein product: CASSETRSSSYEQYF.

V gene TRBV7-2 combines with J gene TRBJ2-1; weak D call: TRBD2 (6 bases). The V gene lost 1 base and the J gene lost 0 bases, with 10 bases spanning the gap. CDR1 and CDR2 (germline): SGHTA, FQGNSA. This CDR3 spans 16 amino acids. CDR3: CASSLEGGVSYNEQFF. The CDR3 nucleotides are TGTGCCAGCAGCTTAGAAGGCGGGGTCTCCTACAATGAGCAGTTCTTC. Variable domain in full (rest from reference TRBV7-2 and TRBJ2-1): GAGVSQSPSNKVTEKGKDVELRCDPISGHTALYWYRQSLGQGLEFLIYFQGNSAPDKSGLPSDRFSAERTGGSVSTLTIQRTQQEDSAVYLCASSLEGGVSYNEQFFGPGTRLTVL.

The gene calls are TRBV6-5 and TRBJ1-5; D gene uncertain. The CDR3 consists of 14 residues. Germline-derived CDR1 and CDR2 are MNHEY and SVGAGI. Between the trimmed V and J ends, which lost 2 bases and 0 bases, there was a span of 5 bases. CDR3 sequence reads: CASSYINSNQPQHF. The CDR3 DNA reads TGTGCCAGCAGTTACATCAATAGCAATCAGCCCCAGCATTTT.

The chain carries TRBV15 and TRBJ2-7; 8 positions match TRBD1. Germline-derived CDR1 and CDR2 are LNHNV and YYDKDF (reference sequence). The junction had 5 bases not matched to a gene; V was cut back by 3 bases and J by 4 bases. The CDR3 extends over 14 amino acids. CDR3 amino acids: CATSRAGGKYEQYF. The DNA of the CDR3 is TGTGCCACCAGCAGGGCAGGGGGCAAATACGAGCAGTACTTC.

The chain links TRBV7-8 to TRBJ1-1, with TRBD1 as a possible D gene (6 bases). The germline V and J ends were trimmed by 5 bases and 9 bases, with 19 bases remaining between them. This CDR3 comprises 14 residues. Germline V lookup: CDR1 SGHVS, CDR2 FQNEAQ. DNA of the CDR3: TGTGCCAGCAGCCCCAGGGGCCTCGTAATCCAAGCTTTCTTT. It encodes CASSPRGLVIQAFF.

The rearrangement joins TRBV5-6 to TRBJ1-2; D is undetermined. Germline V lookup: CDR1 SGHDT, CDR2 YYEEEE. Trimming removed 1 base at V and 4 bases at J, with 11 bases between. This CDR3 has 14 amino acids. This chain's CDR3 is CASSLPGRVYGYTF. The CDR3, as DNA: TGTGCCAGCAGCTTGCCGGGTCGGGTCTATGGCTACACCTTC.

The V call is TRBV7-3, the J call TRBJ2-3; 7 nucleotides match TRBD2. The CDR3 runs to 15 residues. The germline CDR1 and CDR2 sequences are SGHTA and FQGTGA. J gave up 1 base and V 2 bases, and 3 bases lay outside the gene matches. The CDR3 spells CASSLLAGGTDTQYF. Here the CDR3 DNA reads TGTGCCAGCAGCTTATTGGCGGGAGGCACAGATACGCAGTATTTT.

The rearrangement links TRBV19 to TRBJ1-3; D perhaps matches TRBD1 (6 bases). V lost 4 bases and J lost 1, with 11 bases in between. The CDR3 sequence is 15 residues long. Germline V gives CDR1 LNHDA, CDR2 SQIVND (reference sequence). CDR3 in DNA: TGTGCCAGTAGTACCCCTACAGGGTCTGGAAACACCATATATTTT. This translates into CASSTPTGSGNTIYF.

This clone was recorded once. The chain links TRBV2 to TRBJ2-1; 14 bases agree with TRBD2. Germline V gene sequence: CDR1 SNHLY, CDR2 FYNNEI. The CDR3 is 14 residues long. The J segment lost 7 bases and the V segment lost 7 bases, leaving 3 bases of the junction unmatched. The CDR3 region is CASMGLAGDNEQFF. The CDR3 coding sequence is TGTGCCAGCATGGGACTAGCGGGGGATAATGAGCAGTTCTTC.

The chain uses TRBV11-2 and TRBJ1-4, with D unclear. The CDR3 has 15 residues. The germline gives CDR1 SGHAT, CDR2 FQNNGV. The V end lost 3 bases, the J end lost 5 bases, and 13 bases lay between the germline ends. The CDR3 sequence: CASSFNGELNEKLFF. CDR3 sequence (DNA): TGTGCCAGCAGCTTTAATGGGGAGTTAAATGAAAAACTGTTTTTT.